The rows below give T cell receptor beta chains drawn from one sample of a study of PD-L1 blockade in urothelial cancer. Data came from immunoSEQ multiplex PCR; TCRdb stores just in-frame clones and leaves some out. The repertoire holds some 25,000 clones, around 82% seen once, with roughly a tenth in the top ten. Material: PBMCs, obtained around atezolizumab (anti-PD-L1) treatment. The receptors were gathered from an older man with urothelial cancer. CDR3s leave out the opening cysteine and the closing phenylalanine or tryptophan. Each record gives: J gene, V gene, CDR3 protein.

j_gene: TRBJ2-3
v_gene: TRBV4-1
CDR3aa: ASSQSYLREATDTQY

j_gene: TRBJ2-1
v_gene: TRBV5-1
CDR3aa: ASSLGRDTYNEQF

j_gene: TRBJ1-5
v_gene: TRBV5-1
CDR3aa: ASSATGGSNQPQH

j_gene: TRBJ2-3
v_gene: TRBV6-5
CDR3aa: ASSYVRGYTDTQY

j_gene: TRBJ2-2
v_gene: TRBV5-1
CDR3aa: ASSSSTASGRGELF

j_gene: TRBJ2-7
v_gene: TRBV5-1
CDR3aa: ASSLPGTGEIEQY

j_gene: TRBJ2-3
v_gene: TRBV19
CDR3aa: ASSATGTDTQY

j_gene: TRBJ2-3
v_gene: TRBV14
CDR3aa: ASSQVSGRFTDTQY

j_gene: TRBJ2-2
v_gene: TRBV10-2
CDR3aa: ASSEYKGIAANTGELF

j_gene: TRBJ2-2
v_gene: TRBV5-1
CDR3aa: ASSLVGGGVAGTTGELF

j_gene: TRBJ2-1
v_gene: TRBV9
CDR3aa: ASSVSSTYNEQF

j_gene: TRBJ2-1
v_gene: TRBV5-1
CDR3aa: ASSPGQGGEQF